This TCR beta chain was obtained from a study of shared clonotypes between healthy human individuals. The CDR3 contains 13 residues. Germline V gene lookup returns CDR1 ENHRY and CDR2 SYGVKD. With 7 bases clipped from V and 3 bases from J, the junction kept 1 base outside the gene matches. Clones were read by immunoSEQ multiplex PCR, and TCRdb kept only the in-frame ones, dropping some. The data hold some 510,000 clones, with about four fifths observed a single time. The V and J genes are TRBV10-3 and TRBJ2-1; 9 bases align to TRBD2. This receptor was taken from a woman between 35 and 50 years old in good health. Some clones in this sample may be carry-over from other donors' samples. Input material: PBMCs. CDR3 sequence reads: CAITSGVYNEQFF. CDR3 coding DNA: TGTGCCATCACTAGCGGGGTCTACAATGAGCAGTTCTTC.